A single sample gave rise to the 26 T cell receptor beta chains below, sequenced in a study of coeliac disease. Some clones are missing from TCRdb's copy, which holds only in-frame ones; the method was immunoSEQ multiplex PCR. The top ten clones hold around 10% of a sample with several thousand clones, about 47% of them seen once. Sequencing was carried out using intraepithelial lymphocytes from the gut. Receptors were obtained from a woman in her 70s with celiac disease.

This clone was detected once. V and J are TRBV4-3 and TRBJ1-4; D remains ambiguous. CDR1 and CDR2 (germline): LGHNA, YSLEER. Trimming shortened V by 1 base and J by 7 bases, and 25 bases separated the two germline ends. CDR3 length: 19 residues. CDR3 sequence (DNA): TGCGCCAGCAGCCAAGGAATCAAATGGCGGGAAATGAGTAGTGAAAAACTGTTTTTT. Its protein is CASSQGIKWREMSSEKLFF.

CDR3 bases: TGTGCCTGGAGTGTACTTCCTCCCCGGAATTCACCCCTCCACTTT. It translates to CAWSVLPPRNSPLHF. The chain employs TRBV30 and TRBJ1-6, with D unresolved. V lost 0 bases and J lost 7, with 13 bases in between. The CDR3 length is 15 residues. CDR1 and CDR2 (germline): GTSNPN, SVGIG (reference sequence). Complete variable domain (other parts from reference TRBV30 and TRBJ1-6): SQTIHQWPATLVQPVGSPLSLECTVEGTSNPNLYWYRQAAGRGLQLLFYSVGIGQISSEVPQNLSASRPQDRQFILSSKKLLLSDSGFYLCAWSVLPPRNSPLHFGNGTRLTVT.

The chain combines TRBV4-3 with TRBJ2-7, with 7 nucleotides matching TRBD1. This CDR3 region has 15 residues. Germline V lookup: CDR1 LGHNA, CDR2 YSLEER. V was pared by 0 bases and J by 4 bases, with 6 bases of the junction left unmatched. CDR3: CASSQEGGSLYEQYF. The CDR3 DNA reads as TGCGCCAGCAGCCAAGAAGGGGGCAGCCTTTACGAGCAGTACTTC.

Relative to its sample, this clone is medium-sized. Here the CDR3 DNA reads TGCGCCAGCAGCAGGCCGGTGGGACAGGAGACCCAAGAGACCCAGTACTTC. It is translated as CASSRPVGQETQETQYF. The chain is built from TRBV5-1 and TRBJ2-5; TRBD1 matches 8 bases. The J segment lost 1 base and the V segment lost 4 bases, leaving 12 bases of the junction unmatched. CDR3 size: 17 residues. Germline V lookup: CDR1 SGHRS, CDR2 YFSETQ.

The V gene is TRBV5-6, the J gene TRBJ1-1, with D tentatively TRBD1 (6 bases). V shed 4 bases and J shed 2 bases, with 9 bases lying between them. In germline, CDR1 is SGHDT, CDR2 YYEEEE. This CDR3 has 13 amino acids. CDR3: CASSPGVNTEAFF. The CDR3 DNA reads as TGTGCCAGCAGCCCAGGGGTTAACACTGAAGCTTTCTTT.

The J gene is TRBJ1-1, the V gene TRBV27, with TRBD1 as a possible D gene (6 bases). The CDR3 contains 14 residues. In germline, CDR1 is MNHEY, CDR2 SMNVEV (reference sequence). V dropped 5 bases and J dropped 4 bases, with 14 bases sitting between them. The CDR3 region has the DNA TGTGCCAGCAGTACAGGGTATGGTAGCACTGAAGCTTTCTTT. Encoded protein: CASSTGYGSTEAFF.

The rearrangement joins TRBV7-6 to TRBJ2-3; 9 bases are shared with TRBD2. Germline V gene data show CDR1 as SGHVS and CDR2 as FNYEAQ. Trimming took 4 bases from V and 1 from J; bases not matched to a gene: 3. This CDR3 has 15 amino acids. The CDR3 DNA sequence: TGTGCCAGCAGCTCCTTAGCGGGGGGCACAGATACGCAGTATTTT. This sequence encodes CASSSLAGGTDTQYF.

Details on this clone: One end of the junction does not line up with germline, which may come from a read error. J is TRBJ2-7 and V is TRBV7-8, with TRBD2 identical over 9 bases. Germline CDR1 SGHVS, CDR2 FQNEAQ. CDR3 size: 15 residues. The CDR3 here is CASILLAGRPYEQYF. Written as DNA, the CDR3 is TGTGCCAGCATCTTACTAGCGGGTCGACCCTACGAGCAGTACTTC. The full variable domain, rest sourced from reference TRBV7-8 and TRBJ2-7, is GAGVSQSPRYKVAKRGQDVALRCDPISGHVSLFWYQQALGQGPEFLTYFQNEAQLDKSGLPSDRFFAERPEGSVSTLKIQRTQQEDSAVYLCASILLAGRPYEQYFGPGTRLTVT.

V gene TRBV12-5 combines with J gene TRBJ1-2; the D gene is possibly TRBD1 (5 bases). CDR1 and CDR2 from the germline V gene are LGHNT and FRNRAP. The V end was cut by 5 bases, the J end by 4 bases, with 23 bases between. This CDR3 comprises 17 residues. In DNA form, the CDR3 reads TGTGCTAGTGGTCGGTCGCATCTGCAGGGAAAGACCTATGGCTACACCTTC. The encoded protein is CASGRSHLQGKTYGYTF.

The CDR3, as DNA: TGTGCCAGCAGTGAGAATCAGGGGGCGCGAGCTTTCTTT. Translation: CASSENQGARAFF. This rearrangement joins TRBV2 to TRBJ1-1, with 8 positions matching TRBD1. V dropped 3 bases and J dropped 10; count of bases not matched to a gene: 7. Germline V gene lookup returns CDR1 SNHLY and CDR2 FYNNEI. The CDR3 sequence is 13 residues long.

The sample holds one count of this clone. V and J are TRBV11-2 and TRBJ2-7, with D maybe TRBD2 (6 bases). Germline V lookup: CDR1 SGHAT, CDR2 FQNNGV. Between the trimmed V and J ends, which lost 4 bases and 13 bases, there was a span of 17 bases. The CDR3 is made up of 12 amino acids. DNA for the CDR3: TGTGCCAGCAGCTACAACCCTTCGGGGGACTACTTC. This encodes CASSYNPSGDYF.

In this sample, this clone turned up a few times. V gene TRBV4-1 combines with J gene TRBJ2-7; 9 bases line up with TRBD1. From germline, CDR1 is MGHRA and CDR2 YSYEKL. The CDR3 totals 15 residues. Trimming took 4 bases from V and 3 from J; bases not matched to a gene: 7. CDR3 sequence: CASSRLDRGDYEQYF. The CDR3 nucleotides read TGCGCCAGCAGCCGGCTGGACAGGGGAGACTACGAGCAGTACTTC.

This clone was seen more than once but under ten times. CDR3 region: CASSQVDRTGYTF. Here the CDR3 DNA reads TGCGCCAGCAGCCAAGTTGACAGAACGGGCTACACCTTC. The rearrangement joins TRBV4-3 to TRBJ1-2; D is perhaps TRBD1 (5 bases). Germline CDR1 LGHNA, CDR2 YSLEER. This CDR3 is built from 13 residues. Trimming cost V 1 base and J 8 bases, with 11 bases left between them.

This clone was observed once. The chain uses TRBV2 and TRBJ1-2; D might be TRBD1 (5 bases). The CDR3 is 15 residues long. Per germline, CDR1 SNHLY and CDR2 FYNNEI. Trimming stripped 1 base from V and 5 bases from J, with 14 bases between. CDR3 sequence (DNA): TGTGCCAGCAGTGAAGGACAGCTCTTAGAATATGGCTACACCTTC. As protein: CASSEGQLLEYGYTF.

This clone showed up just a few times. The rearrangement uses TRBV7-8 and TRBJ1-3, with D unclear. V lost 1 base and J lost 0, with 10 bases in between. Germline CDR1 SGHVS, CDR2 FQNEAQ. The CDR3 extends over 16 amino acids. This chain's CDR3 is CASSLDSLSSGNTIYF. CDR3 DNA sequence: TGTGCCAGCAGCTTAGATTCTCTCTCCTCTGGAAACACCATATATTTT. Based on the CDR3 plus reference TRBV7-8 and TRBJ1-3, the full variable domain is GAGVSQSPRYKVAKRGQDVALRCDPISGHVSLFWYQQALGQGPEFLTYFQNEAQLDKSGLPSDRFFAERPEGSVSTLKIQRTQQEDSAVYLCASSLDSLSSGNTIYFGEGSWLTVV.

The CDR3 region is CASSQAYTNTGELFF. For the CDR3, the DNA is TGCGCCAGCAGCCAAGCGTACACGAACACCGGGGAGCTGTTTTTT. The chain couples TRBV4-1 to TRBJ2-2; D not resolved. Trimming removed 1 base from V and 0 bases from J, with 6 bases in between. Germline V gene lookup returns CDR1 MGHRA and CDR2 YSYEKL. The CDR3 covers 15 residues.

CDR3 region: CASSGRGPPGYTF. The CDR3 region has the DNA TGTGCCAGCAGTGGGAGAGGGCCCCCGGGCTACACCTTC. The chain has TRBV27 and TRBJ1-2; D gene uncertain. The CDR3 spans 13 residues. V lost 5 bases and J 8 bases, leaving 15 bases between the germline ends. The germline V gene encodes CDR1 MNHEY and CDR2 SMNVEV (reference sequence).

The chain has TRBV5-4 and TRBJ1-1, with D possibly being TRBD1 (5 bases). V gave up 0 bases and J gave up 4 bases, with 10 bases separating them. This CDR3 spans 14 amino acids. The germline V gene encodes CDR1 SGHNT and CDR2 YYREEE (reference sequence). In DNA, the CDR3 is TGTGCCAGCAGCTTGGGGGCGGGGGTCACTGAAGCTTTCTTT. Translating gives CASSLGAGVTEAFF.

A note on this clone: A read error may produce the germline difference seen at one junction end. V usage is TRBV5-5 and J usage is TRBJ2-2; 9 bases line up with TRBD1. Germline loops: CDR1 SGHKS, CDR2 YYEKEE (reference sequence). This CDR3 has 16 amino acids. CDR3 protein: CASSFQLGQGRRGAVF. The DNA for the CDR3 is TGTGCCAGCAGCTTTCAATTAGGACAGGGGCGTCGGGGAGCTGTTTTT. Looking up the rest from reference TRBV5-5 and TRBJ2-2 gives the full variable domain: DAGVTQSPTHLIKTRGQQVTLRCSPISGHKSVSWYQQVLGQGPQFIFQYYEKEERGRGNFPDRFSARQFPNYSSELNVNALLLGDSALYLCASSFQLGQGRRGAVFGEGSRLTVL.

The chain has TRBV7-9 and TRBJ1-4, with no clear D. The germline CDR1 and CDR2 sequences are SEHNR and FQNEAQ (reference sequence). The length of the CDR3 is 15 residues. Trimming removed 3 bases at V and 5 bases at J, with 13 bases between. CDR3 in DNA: TGTGCCAGCAGCTTCGGAGGACCGGGAAATGAAAAACTGTTTTTT. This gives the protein CASSFGGPGNEKLFF.

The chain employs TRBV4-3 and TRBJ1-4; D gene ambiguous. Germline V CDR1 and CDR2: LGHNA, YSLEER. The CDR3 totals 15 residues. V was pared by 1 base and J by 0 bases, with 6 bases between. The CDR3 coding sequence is TGCGCCAGCAGCCAAGGACATACAACTAATGAAAAACTGTTTTTT. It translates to CASSQGHTTNEKLFF.

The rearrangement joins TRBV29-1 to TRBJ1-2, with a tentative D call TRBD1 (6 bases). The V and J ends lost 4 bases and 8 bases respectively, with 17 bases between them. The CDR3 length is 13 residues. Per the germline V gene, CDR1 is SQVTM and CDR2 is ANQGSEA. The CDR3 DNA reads TGCAGCGTTGCTACAGGGCCTGTTTTCGGCTACACCTTC. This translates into CSVATGPVFGYTF.

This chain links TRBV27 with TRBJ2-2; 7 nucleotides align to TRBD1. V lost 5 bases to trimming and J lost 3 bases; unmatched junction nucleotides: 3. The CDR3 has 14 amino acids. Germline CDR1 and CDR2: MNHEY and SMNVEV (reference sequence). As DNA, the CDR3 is TGTGCCAGCAGTAAAGACAGGGACACCGGGGAGCTGTTTTTT. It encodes CASSKDRDTGELFF.

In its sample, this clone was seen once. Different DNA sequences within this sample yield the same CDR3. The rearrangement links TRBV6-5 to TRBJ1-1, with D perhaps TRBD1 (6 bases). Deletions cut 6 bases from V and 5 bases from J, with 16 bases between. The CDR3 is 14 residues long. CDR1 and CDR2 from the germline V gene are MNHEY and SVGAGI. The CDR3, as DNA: TGTGCCAGCAGCCGCGGGGGGGCAAATACTGAAGCTTTCTTT. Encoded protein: CASSRGGANTEAFF.

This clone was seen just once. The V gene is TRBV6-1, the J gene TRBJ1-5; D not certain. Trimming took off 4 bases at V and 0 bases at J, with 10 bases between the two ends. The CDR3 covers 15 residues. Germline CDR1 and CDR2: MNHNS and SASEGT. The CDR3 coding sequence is TGTGCCAGCAGTGTAAACAGCTATAGCAATCAGCCCCAGCATTTT. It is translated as CASSVNSYSNQPQHF.

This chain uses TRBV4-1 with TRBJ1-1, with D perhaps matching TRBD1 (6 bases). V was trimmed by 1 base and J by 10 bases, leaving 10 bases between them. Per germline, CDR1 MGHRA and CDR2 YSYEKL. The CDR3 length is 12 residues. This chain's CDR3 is CASSQVVGGAFF. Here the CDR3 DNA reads TGCGCCAGCAGCCAAGTGGTAGGGGGAGCTTTCTTT.